This is a list of T cell receptor beta chains from one sample in a study of molecular identifiers for immune sequencing clone quantification. One entry per CDR3 protein results from TCRdb running MiXCR on the PCR reads. The sample includes around 470,000 distinct CDR3 sequences, 20% to 25% of them seen just once. Sequenced sample: naive CD8+ T cells from blood, with Jurkat cell RNA spiked in. The receptors shown here come from a human donor in good health. Some libraries in this study had Jurkat cell RNA spiked in. The CDR3 runs from the conserved cysteine through the conserved F or W. The D gene is left open where the match is weak. Not all rows give a size; the values are once, few, many and, for expanded clones, a class.

clone size	D gene	J gene	V gene	CDR3 DNA	CDR3 protein
.	.	TRBJ2-7	TRBV27	TGTGCCAGCAGCCTCATCCTGACAGGAACAGCCCACGAGCAGTACTTC	CASSLILTGTAHEQYF
.	.	TRBJ2-1	TRBV7-9	TGTGCCAGCAGCTTTACCGAGGGGTACAATGAGCAGTTCTTC	CASSFTEGYNEQFF
few	.	TRBJ1-1	TRBV14	TGTGCCAGCAGCCCTCCTCAGGACAGGAACACTGAAGCTTTCTTT	CASSPPQDRNTEAFF
many	.	TRBJ2-7	TRBV7-2	TGTGCCAGCAGCTTGGGACTCCGCTACGAGCAGTACTTC	CASSLGLRYEQYF
few	.	TRBJ2-5	TRBV12-3/TRBV12-4	TGTGCCAGCAGTTACTCGGGGGTTGGAGAGACCCAGTACTTC	CASSYSGVGETQYF
once	.	TRBJ2-2	TRBV7-9	TGTACCAGCAGCCCGAGTGGGGTCGGCACCGGGGAGCTGTTTTTT	CTSSPSGVGTGELFF
.	.	TRBJ1-4	TRBV27	TGTGCCAGCAGTTTATCCGAGGGGAGGTCTAATGAAAAACTGTTTTTT	CASSLSEGRSNEKLFF
many	.	TRBJ1-4	TRBV6-5	TGTGCCAGCAGTTACTCGTACACAGAGAAACTGTTTTTT	CASSYSYTEKLFF
many	.	TRBJ1-1	TRBV6-1	TGTGCCAGCAGTGAAACTTTAAATGAAGCTTTCTTT	CASSETLNEAFF
.	.	TRBJ2-7	TRBV20-1	TGCAGTGCTAGAGGGCGGCTAGCGAGCGAGCAGTACTTC	CSARGRLASEQYF
many	.	TRBJ1-5	TRBV6-5	TGTGCCAGCAGTTACTCGATGGGGAACCAGCCCCAGCATTTT	CASSYSMGNQPQHF
.	TRBD2	TRBJ2-3	TRBV6-2/TRBV6-3	TGTGCCAGCAGTTGGGAGCGGGGGGCAGATACGCAGTATTTT	CASSWERGADTQYF
many	.	TRBJ2-3	TRBV28	TGTGCCAGCAGTTTAATGGAATACAGTTCAGATACGCAGTATTTT	CASSLMEYSSDTQYF
few	.	TRBJ2-7	TRBV20-1	TGCAGTGCTAAACCGACGACAGCTTTCACCTACGAGCAGTACTTC	CSAKPTTAFTYEQYF